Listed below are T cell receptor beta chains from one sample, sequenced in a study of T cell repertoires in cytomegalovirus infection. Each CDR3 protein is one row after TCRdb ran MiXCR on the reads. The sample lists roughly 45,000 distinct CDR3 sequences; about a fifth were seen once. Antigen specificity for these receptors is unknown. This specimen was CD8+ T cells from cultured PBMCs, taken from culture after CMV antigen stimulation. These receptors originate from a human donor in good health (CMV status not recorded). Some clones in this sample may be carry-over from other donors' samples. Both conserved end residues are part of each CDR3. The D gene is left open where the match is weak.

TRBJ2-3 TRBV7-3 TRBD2 CASSATSGSTDTQYF
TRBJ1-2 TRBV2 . CASSRDTYGYTF
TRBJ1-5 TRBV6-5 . CASTDAGQPQHF
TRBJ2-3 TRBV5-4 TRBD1 CASSGGQGGYAQYF
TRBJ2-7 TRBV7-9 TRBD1 CASSGGQIYEQYF
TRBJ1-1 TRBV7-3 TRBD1 CASSLTAGGGRNTEAFF
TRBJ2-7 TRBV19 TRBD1 CASSISYRGTYEQYF
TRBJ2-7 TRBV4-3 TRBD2 CASSTLPSGGSSYEQYF
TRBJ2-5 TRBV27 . CASSLFGGRGETQYF
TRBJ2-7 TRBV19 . CASSIAGFDHEQYF
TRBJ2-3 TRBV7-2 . CASSLSDLGRLDTQYF
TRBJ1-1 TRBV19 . CAPSGVRNTEAFF
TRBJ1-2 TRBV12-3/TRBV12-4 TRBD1 CASSLAGGEYYGYTF
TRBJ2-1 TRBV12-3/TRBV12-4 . CASSLGWGDEQFF
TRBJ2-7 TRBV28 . CASSLTGGWREGYEQYF
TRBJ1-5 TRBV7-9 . CASSSQTNTGNQPQHF
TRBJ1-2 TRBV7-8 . CASTFEGNGYTF
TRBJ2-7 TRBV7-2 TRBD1 CASSFRDSSYEQYF
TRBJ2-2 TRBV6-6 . CASSYSGRTGELFF
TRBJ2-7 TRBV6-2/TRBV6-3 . CASSYSTRTPPYEQYF
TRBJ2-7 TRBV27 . CASSSRRTPYEQYF
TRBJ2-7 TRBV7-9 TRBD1 CASSPGTGQSFYEQYF
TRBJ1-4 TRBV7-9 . CASSFTDEKLFF